The clone carrying this T cell receptor (beta chain) has a handful of counts. This CDR3 region has 12 residues. Per germline, CDR1 SNHLY and CDR2 FYNNEI. The V gene lost 7 bases and the J gene lost 3 bases, with 9 bases spanning the gap. This entry is derived from a study of T cell changes during pregnancy in multiple sclerosis. Only in-frame clones appear in the TCRdb table, and some are missing; sequencing was by immunoSEQ multiplex PCR. This sample has under 55,000 clones, with about 90% found just once. The sequence was obtained from a female donor with multiple sclerosis, enrolled in a pregnancy study. The specimen comprised CD8+ T cells from peripheral blood mononuclear cells, sampled after pregnancy. This chain connects TRBV2 to TRBJ1-1; possibly TRBD1 for D (5 bases). The CDR3 is CASTDRDTEAFF. The CDR3 DNA follows: TGTGCCAGCACAGACAGAGACACTGAAGCTTTCTTT.